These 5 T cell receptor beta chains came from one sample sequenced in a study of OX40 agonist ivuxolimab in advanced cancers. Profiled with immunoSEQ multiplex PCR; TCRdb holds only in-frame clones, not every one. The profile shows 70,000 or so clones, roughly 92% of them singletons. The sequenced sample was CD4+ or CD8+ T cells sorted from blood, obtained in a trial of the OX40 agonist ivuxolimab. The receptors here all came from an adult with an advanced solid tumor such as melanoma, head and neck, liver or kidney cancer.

The CDR3 DNA is TGTGCCAGTACGTCCTGGGATGAGACCCAGTACTTC. Translating it yields CASTSWDETQYF. The chain carries TRBV19 and TRBJ2-5; D is ambiguous. V lost 7 bases, J lost 5 bases, and 11 bases lay in between. CDR3 length: 12 amino acids. Germline V lookup: CDR1 LNHDA, CDR2 SQIVND (reference sequence).

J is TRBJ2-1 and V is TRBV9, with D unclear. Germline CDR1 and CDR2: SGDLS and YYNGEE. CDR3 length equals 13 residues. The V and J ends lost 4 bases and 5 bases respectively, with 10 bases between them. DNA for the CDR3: TGTGCCAGCAGCACAATGACTCACAATGAGCAGTTCTTC. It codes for CASSTMTHNEQFF.

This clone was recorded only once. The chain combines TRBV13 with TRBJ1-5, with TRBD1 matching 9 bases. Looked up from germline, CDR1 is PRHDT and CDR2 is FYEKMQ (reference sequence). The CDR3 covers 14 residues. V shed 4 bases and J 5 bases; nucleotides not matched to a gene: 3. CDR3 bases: TGTGCCAGCAGCTCCGGACAGGGGTATCAGCCCCAGCATTTT. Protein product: CASSSGQGYQPQHF.

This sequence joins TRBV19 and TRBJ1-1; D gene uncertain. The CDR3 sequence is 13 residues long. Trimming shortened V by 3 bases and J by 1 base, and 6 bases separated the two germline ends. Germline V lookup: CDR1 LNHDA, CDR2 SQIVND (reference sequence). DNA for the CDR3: TGTGCCAGTAGTATTAACAAGAACACTGAAGCTTTCTTT. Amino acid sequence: CASSINKNTEAFF.

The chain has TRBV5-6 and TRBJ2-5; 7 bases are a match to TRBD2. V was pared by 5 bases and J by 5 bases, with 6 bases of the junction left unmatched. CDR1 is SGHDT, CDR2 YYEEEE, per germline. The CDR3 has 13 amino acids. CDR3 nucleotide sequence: TGTGCCAGCAGACCCATCGGGGGGGAGACCCAGTACTTC. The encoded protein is CASRPIGGETQYF.